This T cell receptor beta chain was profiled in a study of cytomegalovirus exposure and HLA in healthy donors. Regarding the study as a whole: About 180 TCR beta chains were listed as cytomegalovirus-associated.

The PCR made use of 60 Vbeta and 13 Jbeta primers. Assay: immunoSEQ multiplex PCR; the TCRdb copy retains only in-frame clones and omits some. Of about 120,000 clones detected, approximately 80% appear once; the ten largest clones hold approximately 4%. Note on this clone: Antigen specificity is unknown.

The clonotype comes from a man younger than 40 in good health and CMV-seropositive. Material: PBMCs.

CDR3 sequence: CASSLSRETQYF. The CDR3 DNA follows: TGTGCCAGCAGCTTAAGTCGGGAGACCCAGTACTTC. The rearrangement uses TRBV11-3 and TRBJ2-5; D remains unclear. Trimming stripped 2 bases from V and 5 bases from J, with 6 bases between. The CDR3 is 12 residues long. Germline V gene lookup returns CDR1 SGHNT and CDR2 YENEEA.